The 18 T cell receptor beta chains listed next were all sequenced from one sample in a study of blood T cell repertoires in COVID-19. Sequencing was performed with immunoSEQ multiplex PCR; in TCRdb, only in-frame clones are kept and a portion is missing. The sample lists some 170,000 clones; roughly 82% were seen once. What was sequenced was PBMCs or T cells enriched from blood (not recorded which). These receptors came from a man aged 45-65 years who had recovered from COVID-19.

The chain is built from TRBV6-2 or TRBV6-3 and TRBJ1-3, with D hard to call. V shed 0 bases and J shed 0 bases, with 15 bases lying between them. The germline V gene encodes CDR1 MNHEY and CDR2 SVGEGT. This CDR3 spans 18 amino acids. The CDR3 here is CASSYSFEAPDSGNTIYF. In nucleotides, the CDR3 is TGTGCCAGCAGTTACTCATTTGAGGCGCCAGACTCTGGAAACACCATATATTTT.

CDR3 loop: CASSLSTLGDTQYF. CDR3 nucleotides: TGCGCCAGCAGCTTGTCGACACTTGGGGATACGCAGTATTTT. The V call is TRBV5-1, the J call TRBJ2-3; D is uncertain. V lost 1 base and J lost 6, with 12 bases in between. The CDR3 is made up of 14 amino acids. Germline CDR1 reads SGHRS; CDR2 reads YFSETQ.

The chain recombines TRBV14 with TRBJ1-2, with TRBD1 as a possible D gene (5 bases). Germline values: CDR1 SGHDN, CDR2 FVKESK. V was shortened by 0 bases and J by 1 base, with 15 bases between the two germline ends. The CDR3 consists of 17 residues. The CDR3 spells CASSQDRSEGVNYGYTF. CDR3 coding DNA: TGTGCCAGCAGCCAAGACCGCTCCGAAGGGGTTAACTATGGCTACACCTTC.

This chain uses TRBV29-1 with TRBJ2-2, with 11 bases lining up with TRBD1. Trimming at V came to 6 bases and at J to 1 base, leaving 10 bases not matched to a gene. Germline V CDR1 and CDR2: SQVTM, ANQGSEA. This CDR3 is 17 amino acids long. CDR3: CSVVRTGGRMNTGELFF. CDR3 DNA sequence: TGCAGCGTGGTTAGGACAGGGGGCCGGATGAACACCGGGGAGCTGTTTTTT.

This clone was detected only once. The genes are TRBV2 and TRBJ2-5, with D possibly matching TRBD1 (6 bases). V was trimmed by 6 bases and J by 7 bases, leaving 18 bases between them. The germline V gene encodes CDR1 SNHLY and CDR2 FYNNEI. This CDR3 comprises 14 residues. CDR3 amino acids: CASRFDRSSGTQYF. CDR3 DNA sequence: TGTGCCAGCAGGTTCGACAGGTCCTCAGGGACCCAGTACTTC.

This clone occurred a few times. This chain joins TRBV14 and TRBJ1-2; D gene uncertain. Trimming pared 3 bases from V and 4 bases from J, leaving 9 bases between. The CDR3 contains 13 residues. Germline CDR1 SGHDN, CDR2 FVKESK. For the CDR3, the DNA is TGTGCCAGCAGCCAGTATTCGCGCTATGGCTACACCTTC. Its translation: CASSQYSRYGYTF.

The gene calls are TRBV19 and TRBJ2-5; TRBD2 aligns across 7 bases. Losses at the gene ends were 4 bases for V and 5 bases for J; bases not matched to a gene: 13. The CDR3 runs 16 residues. The germline CDR1 and CDR2 sequences are LNHDA and SQIVND (reference sequence). CDR3 nucleotide sequence: TGTGCCAGTAGTAGGACGGAGCAGCGGGGAGGCGAGACCCAGTACTTC. This encodes CASSRTEQRGGETQYF.

The chain recombines TRBV7-9 with TRBJ2-7; 9 positions agree with TRBD1. The CDR3 is made up of 15 amino acids. After removal of 5 bases from V and 0 bases from J, the junction contained 5 bases not matched to a gene. Germline-derived CDR1 and CDR2 are SEHNR and FQNEAQ (reference sequence). CDR3 region: CASSPRDRASYEQYF. CDR3 sequence (DNA): TGTGCCAGCAGCCCCCGGGACAGGGCCTCCTACGAGCAGTACTTC. The whole variable domain, remainder taken from reference TRBV7-9 and TRBJ2-7, is DTGVSQNPRHKITKRGQNVTFRCDPISEHNRLYWYRQTLGQGPEFLTYFQNEAQLEKSRLLSDRFSAERPKGSFSTLEIQRTEQGDSAMYLCASSPRDRASYEQYFGPGTRLTVT.

The CDR3 protein is CASSSTGGPNYGYTF. Here the CDR3 DNA reads TGTGCCAGCAGTTCGACAGGGGGACCTAACTATGGCTACACCTTC. The chain uses TRBV27 and TRBJ1-2; 9 nucleotides match TRBD1. V dropped 4 bases and J dropped 0; count of bases not matched to a gene: 3. The CDR3 runs to 15 residues. Germline-derived CDR1 and CDR2 are MNHEY and SMNVEV (reference sequence).

The V call is TRBV5-1, the J call TRBJ1-2; D may be TRBD1 (6 bases). The germline gives CDR1 SGHRS, CDR2 YFSETQ. CDR3 size: 15 residues. The V end was cut by 0 bases, the J end by 4 bases, with 13 bases between. CDR3 protein: CASSLERTAVYGYTF. Here the CDR3 DNA reads TGCGCCAGCAGCTTGGAGAGGACAGCTGTCTATGGCTACACCTTC.

V gene TRBV3-1 (or the pseudogene TRBV3-2) combines with J gene TRBJ2-1, with 9 bases aligning to TRBD1. The CDR3 runs to 14 residues. CDR1 and CDR2 from the germline V gene are LGHDT and YNNKEL (reference sequence). With V trimmed by 2 bases and J by 15 bases, 11 bases remained unmatched. Written as DNA, the CDR3 is TGTGCCAGCAGCCAATCTGAATCCCGGGACAGGGCGTTCTTC. It yields the protein CASSQSESRDRAFF.

V is TRBV28 and J is TRBJ1-5, with D tentatively TRBD1 (6 bases). Germline CDR1 is MDHEN and CDR2 is SYDVKM. CDR3 length: 15 residues. Trimming removed 5 bases at V and 4 bases at J, with 15 bases between. The CDR3 nucleotides read TGTGCCAGCAGTGCCTCGGACAGAGGGAATCAGCCCCAGCATTTT. Translation gives CASSASDRGNQPQHF.

This chain links TRBV10-2 with TRBJ1-6, with TRBD1 identical over 8 bases. V trimming: 8 bases; J trimming: 7 bases; junction bases outside the gene matches: 7. The CDR3 has 14 amino acids. CDR1 and CDR2 (germline): WSHSY, SAAADI. CDR3 coding DNA: TGCGCCAGCCAGCGGGACAGGAAAAATTCACCCCTCCACTTT. This codes for CASQRDRKNSPLHF.

The chain is built from TRBV7-9 and TRBJ1-2, with 9 bases fitting TRBD1. The V segment lost 5 bases and the J segment 2 bases; nucleotides outside the gene matches: 6. Germline V CDR1 and CDR2: SEHNR, FQNEAQ (reference sequence). The CDR3 is made up of 15 amino acids. Here the CDR3 reads CASSAPTGGNYGYTF. The CDR3 bases are TGTGCCAGCAGCGCCCCGACAGGGGGGAACTATGGCTACACCTTC.

The chain links TRBV7-6 to TRBJ2-7, with 7 bases identical to TRBD2. The germline V gene encodes CDR1 SGHVS and CDR2 FNYEAQ. J lost 2 bases, V lost 1 base, and 2 bases had no gene match. This CDR3 is 14 amino acids long. The CDR3 region is CASSLEGGAYEQYF. The CDR3, as DNA: TGTGCCAGCAGCTTAGAGGGAGGGGCCTACGAGCAGTACTTC.

The chain has TRBV28 and TRBJ1-5, with 10 bases fitting TRBD1. Trimming at V came to 6 bases and at J to 5 bases, leaving 7 bases not matched to a gene. CDR3 length equals 15 residues. Per germline, CDR1 MDHEN and CDR2 SYDVKM. The CDR3 loop is CASRRQGAMDQPQHF. CDR3 nucleotides: TGTGCCAGCAGGAGACAGGGGGCGATGGATCAGCCCCAGCATTTT.

The chain links TRBV6-5 to TRBJ2-7; D might be TRBD1 (7 bases). In germline, CDR1 is MNHEY, CDR2 SVGAGI. This CDR3 has 14 amino acids. Trimming pared 7 bases from V and 6 bases from J, leaving 19 bases between. The CDR3 protein is CASKGAGGTIEQYF. CDR3 bases: TGTGCCAGCAAGGGGGCAGGGGGGACGATCGAGCAGTACTTC.

The V gene is TRBV3-1 (or the pseudogene TRBV3-2), the J gene TRBJ1-3; D gene ambiguous. CDR3 length: 14 amino acids. CDR1 and CDR2 from the germline V gene are LGHDT and YNNKEL (reference sequence). Trimming took 6 bases from V and 4 from J, leaving 13 bases between them. CDR3 DNA sequence: TGTGCCAGCAGTCTCGGGGTGTTAGGAAACACCATATATTTT. Translation: CASSLGVLGNTIYF.